The clone carrying this TCR beta chain was observed a single time. As originally analysed: Amplifying reference gene primers gave estimates of nucleated cell counts. Here immunoSEQ multiplex PCR was the method, and the copy in TCRdb shows in-frame clones only, minus some. V and J calls plus clone size are reproduced from that table; the DNA served to infer D and trimming. Here the sample spans a few hundred thousand clones, approximately 80% being singletons. V gave up 0 bases and J gave up 5 bases, with 15 bases separating them. The CDR3 runs 16 residues. The V gene's germline CDR1 is MGHRA and CDR2 YSYEKL. This entry belongs to a study of blood T cell repertoires in COVID-19.

This clonotype originated in a woman between 40 and 55 years old who had recovered from COVID-19. V gene TRBV4-1 combines with J gene TRBJ2-3; TRBD2 is a possible D gene (7 bases). Sequencing was carried out using peripheral blood. The CDR3 coding sequence is TGCGCCAGCAGCCAAGATGGGAGGGGGGTAGGAGATACGCAGTATTTT. It translates to CASSQDGRGVGDTQYF.